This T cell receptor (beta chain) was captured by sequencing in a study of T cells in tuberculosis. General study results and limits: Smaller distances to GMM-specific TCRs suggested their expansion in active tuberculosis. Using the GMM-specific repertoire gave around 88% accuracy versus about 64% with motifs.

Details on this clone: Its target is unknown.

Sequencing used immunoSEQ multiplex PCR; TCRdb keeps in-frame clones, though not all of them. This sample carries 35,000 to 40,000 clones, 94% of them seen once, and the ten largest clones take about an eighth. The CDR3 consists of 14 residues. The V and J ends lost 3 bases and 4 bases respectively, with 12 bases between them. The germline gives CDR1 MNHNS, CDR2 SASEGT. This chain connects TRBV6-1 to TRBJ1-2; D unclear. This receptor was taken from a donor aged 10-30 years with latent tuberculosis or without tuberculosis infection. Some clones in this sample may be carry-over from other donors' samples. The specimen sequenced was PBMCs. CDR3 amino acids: CASSEVPGSYGYTF. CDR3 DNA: TGTGCCAGCAGTGAGGTACCAGGTAGCTATGGCTACACCTTC.